The present entry profiles one T cell receptor beta chain with its context. This clonotype was recorded at least ten times. Its antigen is unknown. Per-base qualities were not stored, and no clone one base away is much larger. Libraries were constructed by multiplex PCR. Sequencer: Illumina HiSeq 4000. TCR beta libraries were built with iRepertoire HTBI primers and Arm-PCR amplification of CDR3 regions. Gel purification was performed on PCR products prior to sequencing. The original pipeline was this. Gene usage analysis of CDR3 amino acid clonotypes relied on the roughly 64 TRBV and 15 or so TRBJ segments identified across samples. COPE and FqMerger were used to merge filtered high-quality paired reads into contigs. BLAST was used to align contigs to IMGT TRBV, TRBD and TRBJ reference genes, with CDR3 defined following IMGT. Any clonotype with a frequency above 0.1% was counted as a highly expanded clone. Shannon entropy was used to measure repertoire diversity, and the Gini coefficient was used to measure V-J evenness. A clonotype was considered public if more than one individual shared it. Through fastp at Q25 and MiXCR, TCRdb rebuilt clones from the public reads, retaining in-frame beta chains. Duplicate CDR3 protein sequences are folded into a single record with the most common DNA and genes. Clone size and V and J calls follow TCRdb, not the original study. A total of 300,000 to 400,000 distinct CDR3 sequences appear in this sample, 15% to 19% of them only once. The ten largest clones capture 20% to 25% of the sample.

The time point tag for this specimen amounts to: newly diagnosed GD, antithyroid drugs for less than 3 months. For both TCR sequencing and RNA sequencing, RNA was extracted from PBMCs in TRIzol. The diagnosis of Graves' disease was made according to American Thyroid Association guidelines. The patients came from an endocrinology department in Xi'an, China. From each patient, nine milliliters of peripheral blood was collected into an EDTA anticoagulant tube. Ficoll Paque Plus density gradient separation was used to isolate PBMCs, and no further T cell sorting was done. An Agilent 2100 Bioanalyzer and agarose gel were used to assess RNA quality, and a NanoDrop 2000 was used to measure RNA concentration. The data were obtained in a study of regulatory T cells in long-lasting Graves disease listed by TCRdb under 2021. In terms of the full investigation: Patients with newly diagnosed Graves' disease had been on antithyroid drugs for under 3 months. Peripheral blood TCR sequencing and RNA sequencing compared persistent Graves' disease patients with newly diagnosed Graves' disease patients. The study took place in China and was registered as a clinical trial. A total of 35 or so samples were covered by TCR sequencing, comprising 13 persistent and around 20 newly diagnosed Graves' disease patients. Study-wide findings and limitations: The small sample size was acknowledged by the authors as a limitation that may reduce accuracy. Persistent Graves' disease patients showed lower TCR Shannon entropy and fewer highly expanded clones than newly diagnosed patients, suggesting clonal expansion. A larger number of public clonotypes was shared among persistent patients (around 2,700) than among newly diagnosed patients (around 880). The study examined only peripheral blood because the primary lesion, thyroid tissue, could not be accessed. Sequencing and analysis were limited to the TCR beta chain.

Material: peripheral blood mononuclear cells (PBMCs), obtained at new diagnosis, from a patient treated with antithyroid drugs. This TCR came from a female donor with Graves disease.

The CDR3 sequence is CASSYSIVEEKLFF. The sequenced DNA: TGTGCCAGCAGTTACTCTATCGTTGAGGAAAAACTGTTTTTT. The rearrangement joined TRBV6-2 or TRBV6-3 to TRBJ1-4; the D gene lacks a confident call. Looking up the germline V gene yields CDR1 MNHEY and CDR2 SVGEGT. The CDR3 runs 14 amino acids, cysteine and phenylalanine included. This entry keeps only the CDR3 DNA: 42 bases, framed from base 1. V and J lose 0 bases and 8 bases, and a span of 10 bases separates them.